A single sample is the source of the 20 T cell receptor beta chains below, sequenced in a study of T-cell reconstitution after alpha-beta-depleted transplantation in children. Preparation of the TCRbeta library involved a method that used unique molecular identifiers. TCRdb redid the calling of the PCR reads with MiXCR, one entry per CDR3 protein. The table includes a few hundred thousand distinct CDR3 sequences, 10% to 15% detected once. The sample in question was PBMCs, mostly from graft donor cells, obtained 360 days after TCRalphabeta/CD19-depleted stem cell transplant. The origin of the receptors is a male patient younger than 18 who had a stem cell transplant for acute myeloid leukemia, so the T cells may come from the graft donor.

In nucleotides, the CDR3 is TGTGCCAGCAGCCAAGGACTAGTTACGTATGAGCAGTTCTTC. Residues: CASSQGLVTYEQFF. The J gene is TRBJ2-1, the V gene TRBV3-1; D is possibly TRBD2 (6 bases). CDR3 length equals 14 residues. CDR1 is LGHDT, CDR2 YNNKEL, per germline (reference sequence). The V and J ends lost 1 base and 8 bases respectively, with 12 bases between them.

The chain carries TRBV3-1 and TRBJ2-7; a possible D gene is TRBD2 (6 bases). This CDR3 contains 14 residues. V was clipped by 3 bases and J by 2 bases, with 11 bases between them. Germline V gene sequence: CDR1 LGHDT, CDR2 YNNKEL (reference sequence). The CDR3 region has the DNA TGTGCCAGCAGCCAGAGGGGACTTCCCTACGAGCAGTACTTC. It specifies CASSQRGLPYEQYF.

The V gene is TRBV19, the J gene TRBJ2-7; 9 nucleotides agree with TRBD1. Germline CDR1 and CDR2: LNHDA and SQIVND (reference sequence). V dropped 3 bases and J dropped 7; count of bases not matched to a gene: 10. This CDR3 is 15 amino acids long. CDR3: CASSIFGTGRREQYF. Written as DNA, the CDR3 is TGTGCCAGTAGTATTTTCGGGACAGGGCGGCGGGAGCAGTACTTC.

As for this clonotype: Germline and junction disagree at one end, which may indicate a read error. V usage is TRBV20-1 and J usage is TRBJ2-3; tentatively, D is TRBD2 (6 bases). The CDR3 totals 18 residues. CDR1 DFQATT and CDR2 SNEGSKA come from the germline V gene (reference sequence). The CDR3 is CSARVFSGTLKRTDTQYF. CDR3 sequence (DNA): TGCAGTGCCAGAGTCTTTTCCGGGACTCTGAAGAGAACAGATACGCAGTATTTT.

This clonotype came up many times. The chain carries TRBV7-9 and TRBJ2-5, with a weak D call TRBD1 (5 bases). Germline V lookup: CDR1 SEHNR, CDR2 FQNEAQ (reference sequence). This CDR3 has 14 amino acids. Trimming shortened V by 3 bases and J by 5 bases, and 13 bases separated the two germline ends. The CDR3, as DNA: TGTGCCAGCAGCTTTTCGACAGTGTTGGAGACCCAGTACTTC. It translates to CASSFSTVLETQYF.

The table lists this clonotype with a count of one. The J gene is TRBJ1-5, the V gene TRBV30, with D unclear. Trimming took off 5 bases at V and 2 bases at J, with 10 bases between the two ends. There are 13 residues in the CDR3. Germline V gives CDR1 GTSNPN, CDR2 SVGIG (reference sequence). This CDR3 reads CAWSESGNQPQHF. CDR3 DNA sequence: TGTGCCTGGTCGGAGTCTGGCAATCAGCCCCAGCATTTT.

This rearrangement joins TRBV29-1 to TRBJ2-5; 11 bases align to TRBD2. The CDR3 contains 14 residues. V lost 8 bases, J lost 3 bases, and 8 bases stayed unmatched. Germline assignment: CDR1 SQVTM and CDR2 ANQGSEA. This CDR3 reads CSIGGLAVKETQYF. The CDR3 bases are TGCAGCATTGGGGGACTAGCGGTGAAAGAGACCCAGTACTTC.

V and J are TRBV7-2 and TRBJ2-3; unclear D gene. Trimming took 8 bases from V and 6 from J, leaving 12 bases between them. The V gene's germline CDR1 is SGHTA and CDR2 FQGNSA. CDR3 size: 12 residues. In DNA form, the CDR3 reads TGTGCCAGCTCTAACCCATCGGATACGCAGTATTTT. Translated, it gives CASSNPSDTQYF.

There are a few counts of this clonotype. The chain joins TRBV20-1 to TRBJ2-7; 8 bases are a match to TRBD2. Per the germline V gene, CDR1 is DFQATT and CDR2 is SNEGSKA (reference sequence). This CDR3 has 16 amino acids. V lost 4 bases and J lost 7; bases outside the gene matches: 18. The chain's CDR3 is CSATKAGELLSGEQYF. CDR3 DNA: TGCAGTGCTACGAAAGCGGGAGAACTCCTCTCGGGGGAGCAGTACTTC.

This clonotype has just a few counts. The CDR3 is CASSFQPGIDEQYF. DNA for the CDR3: TGTGCCAGCAGTTTTCAGCCGGGAATCGACGAGCAGTACTTC. The chain recombines TRBV28 with TRBJ2-7; the D gene is possibly TRBD2 (5 bases). V lost 3 bases and J lost 5, with 14 bases in between. The CDR3 runs to 14 residues. Germline-derived CDR1 and CDR2 are MDHEN and SYDVKM.

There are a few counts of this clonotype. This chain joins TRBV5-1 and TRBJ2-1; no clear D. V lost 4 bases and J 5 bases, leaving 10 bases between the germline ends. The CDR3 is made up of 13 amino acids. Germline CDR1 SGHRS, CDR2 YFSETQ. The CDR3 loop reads CASSLGMNNEQFF. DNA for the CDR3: TGCGCCAGCAGCCTGGGGATGAACAATGAGCAGTTCTTC.

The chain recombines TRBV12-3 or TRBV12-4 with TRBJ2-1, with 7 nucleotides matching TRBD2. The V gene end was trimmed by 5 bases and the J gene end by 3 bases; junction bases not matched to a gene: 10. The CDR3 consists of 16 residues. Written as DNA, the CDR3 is TGTGCCAGCAGTCGCCTGGCCGCTAGCGGCTACAATGAGCAGTTCTTC. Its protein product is CASSRLAASGYNEQFF.

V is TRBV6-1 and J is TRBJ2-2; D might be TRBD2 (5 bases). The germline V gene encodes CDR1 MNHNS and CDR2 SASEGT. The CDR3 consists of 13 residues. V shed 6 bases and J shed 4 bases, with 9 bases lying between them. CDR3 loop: CASRRTFTGELFF. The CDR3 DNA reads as TGTGCCAGCAGGCGGACTTTCACCGGGGAGCTGTTTTTT.

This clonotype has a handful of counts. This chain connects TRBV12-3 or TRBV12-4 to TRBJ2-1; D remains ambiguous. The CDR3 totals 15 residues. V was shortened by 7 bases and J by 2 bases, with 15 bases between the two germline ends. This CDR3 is CASTSRASTYNEQFF. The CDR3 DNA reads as TGTGCCAGCACCTCCAGAGCGAGCACCTACAATGAGCAGTTCTTC.

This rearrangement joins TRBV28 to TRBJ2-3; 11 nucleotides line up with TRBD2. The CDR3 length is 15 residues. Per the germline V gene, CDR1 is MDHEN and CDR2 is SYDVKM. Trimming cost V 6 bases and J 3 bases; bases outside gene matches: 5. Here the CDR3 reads CASRKLAGVTDTQYF. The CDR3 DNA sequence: TGTGCCAGCAGGAAACTAGCGGGAGTGACAGATACGCAGTATTTT.

In nucleotides, the CDR3 is TGTGCCAGCAGCTCGGACAGGGGGATAAACATTCAGTACTTC. Protein product: CASSSDRGINIQYF. The chain combines TRBV7-2 with TRBJ2-4, with TRBD1 matching over 10 bases. The CDR3 spans 14 residues. In germline, CDR1 is SGHTA, CDR2 FQGNSA. V lost 4 bases and J lost 6; bases outside the gene matches: 3. The full variable domain, its missing parts supplied by reference TRBV7-2 and TRBJ2-4, is GAGVSQSPSNKVTEKGKDVELRCDPISGHTALYWYRQSLGQGLEFLIYFQGNSAPDKSGLPSDRFSAERTGGSVSTLTIQRTQQEDSAVYLCASSSDRGINIQYFGAGTRLSVL.

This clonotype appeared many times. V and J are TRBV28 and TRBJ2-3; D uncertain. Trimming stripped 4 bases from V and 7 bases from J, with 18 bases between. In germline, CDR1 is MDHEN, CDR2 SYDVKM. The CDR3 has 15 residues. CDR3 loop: CASSSATPSPHTQYF. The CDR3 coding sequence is TGTGCCAGCAGTTCCGCGACTCCATCCCCGCATACGCAGTATTTT.

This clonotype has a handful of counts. This CDR3 reads CASSLAGTSPTEQYF. The CDR3 bases are TGTGCCAGCAGCTTAGCCGGGACTAGCCCCACGGAGCAGTACTTC. The chain joins TRBV7-2 to TRBJ2-7; 9 bases line up with TRBD2. The CDR3 is made up of 15 amino acids. Per germline, CDR1 SGHTA and CDR2 FQGNSA. J gave up 7 bases and V 0 bases, and 7 bases lay outside the gene matches.

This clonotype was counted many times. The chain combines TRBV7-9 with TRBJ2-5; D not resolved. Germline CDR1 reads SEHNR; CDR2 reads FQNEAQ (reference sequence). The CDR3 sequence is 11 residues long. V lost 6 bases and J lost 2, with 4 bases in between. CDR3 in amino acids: CASSVQETQYF. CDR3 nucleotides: TGTGCCAGCAGTGTTCAAGAGACCCAGTACTTC.

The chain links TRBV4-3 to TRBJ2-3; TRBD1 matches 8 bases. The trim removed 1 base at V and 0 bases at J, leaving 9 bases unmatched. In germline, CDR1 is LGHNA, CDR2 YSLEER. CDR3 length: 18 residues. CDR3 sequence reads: CASSQGQGSPLSTDTQYF. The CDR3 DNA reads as TGCGCCAGCAGCCAAGGACAGGGGAGCCCCCTAAGCACAGATACGCAGTATTTT.